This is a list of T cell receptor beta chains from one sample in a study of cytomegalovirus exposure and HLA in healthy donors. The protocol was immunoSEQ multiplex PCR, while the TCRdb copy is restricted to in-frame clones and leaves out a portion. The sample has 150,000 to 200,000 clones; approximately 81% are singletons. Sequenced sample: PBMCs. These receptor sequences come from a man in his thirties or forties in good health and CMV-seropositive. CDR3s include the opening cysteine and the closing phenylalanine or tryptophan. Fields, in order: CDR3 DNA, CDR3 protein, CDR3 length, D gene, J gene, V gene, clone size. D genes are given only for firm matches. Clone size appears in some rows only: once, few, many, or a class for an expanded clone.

cdr3_nt: TGTGCCAGTAGTATTAACGGGATAAAGGGTGGCTACACCTTC
cdr3_aa: CASSINGIKGGYTF
cdr3_length: 14
d_call: NA
j_call: TRBJ1-2
v_call: TRBV19
clone_size: NA

cdr3_nt: TGTGCCAGCTCACCACTTCCTAGCGGGAGGTTCGGGACCCAGTACTTC
cdr3_aa: CASSPLPSGRFGTQYF
cdr3_length: 16
d_call: TRBD2
j_call: TRBJ2-5
v_call: TRBV18
clone_size: NA

cdr3_nt: TGTGCCAGCAGTGGGGGACAGGGGGCGTTCGTTCAGCCCCAGCATTTT
cdr3_aa: CASSGGQGAFVQPQHF
cdr3_length: 16
d_call: TRBD1
j_call: TRBJ1-5
v_call: TRBV2
clone_size: few

cdr3_nt: TGTGCCAGCAGTTACGAGACGGAGTACCAAGAGACCCAGTACTTC
cdr3_aa: CASSYETEYQETQYF
cdr3_length: 15
d_call: NA
j_call: TRBJ2-5
v_call: TRBV6-6
clone_size: NA

cdr3_nt: TGTGCCAGCAGTCCCGGGACAACCTCCTACAATGAGCAGTTCTTC
cdr3_aa: CASSPGTTSYNEQFF
cdr3_length: 15
d_call: NA
j_call: TRBJ2-1
v_call: TRBV7-2
clone_size: NA

cdr3_nt: TGTGCCAGTAAAGACAGGGGGCAAAATTCACCCCTCCACTTT
cdr3_aa: CASKDRGQNSPLHF
cdr3_length: 14
d_call: TRBD1
j_call: TRBJ1-6
v_call: TRBV19
clone_size: NA

cdr3_nt: TGTGCCAGCTCCCCGCAGGGGGAATTGAACACTGAAGCTTTCTTT
cdr3_aa: CASSPQGELNTEAFF
cdr3_length: 15
d_call: TRBD1
j_call: TRBJ1-1
v_call: TRBV18
clone_size: NA

cdr3_nt: TGTGCCAGTAGCCAATCGGGACAGTATGGCTACACCTTC
cdr3_aa: CASSQSGQYGYTF
cdr3_length: 13
d_call: TRBD1
j_call: TRBJ1-2
v_call: TRBV19
clone_size: NA

cdr3_nt: TGTGCCAGTAGTTTCCGGACGGGAGTTTACGAGCAGTACTTC
cdr3_aa: CASSFRTGVYEQYF
cdr3_length: 14
d_call: NA
j_call: TRBJ2-7
v_call: TRBV19
clone_size: NA

cdr3_nt: TGTGCCAGCAGTGAAGCGTACAGGGTCCCGAACACTGAAGCTTTCTTT
cdr3_aa: CASSEAYRVPNTEAFF
cdr3_length: 16
d_call: NA
j_call: TRBJ1-1
v_call: TRBV6-1
clone_size: NA

cdr3_nt: TGTGCCAGTAGTCCCCCCAGCGGGAGCCCCTACGAGCAGTACTTC
cdr3_aa: CASSPPSGSPYEQYF
cdr3_length: 15
d_call: TRBD2
j_call: TRBJ2-7
v_call: TRBV19
clone_size: NA

cdr3_nt: TGTGCCAGCAGCCGCGCGGGGATGTCCTATGGAAACACCATATATTTT
cdr3_aa: CASSRAGMSYGNTIYF
cdr3_length: 16
d_call: NA
j_call: TRBJ1-3
v_call: TRBV14
clone_size: once

cdr3_nt: TGTGCCTGGGCTTATGCGGCGTTTAATGGCTACACCTTC
cdr3_aa: CAWAYAAFNGYTF
cdr3_length: 13
d_call: NA
j_call: TRBJ1-2
v_call: TRBV30
clone_size: once

cdr3_nt: TGTGCCAGCAGCTTAGGGGACAGGCTCTTCGCGAGGGAGCAGTACTTC
cdr3_aa: CASSLGDRLFAREQYF
cdr3_length: 16
d_call: TRBD1
j_call: TRBJ2-7
v_call: TRBV11-2
clone_size: NA

cdr3_nt: TGTGCCAGCAGTCCCCGGATTACCGGGACTAGCTCCGAGCAGTACTTC
cdr3_aa: CASSPRITGTSSEQYF
cdr3_length: 16
d_call: TRBD2
j_call: TRBJ2-7
v_call: TRBV27
clone_size: NA

cdr3_nt: TGTGCCAGCAGCTTGACCAGGGTGCGCGAGCAGTACTTC
cdr3_aa: CASSLTRVREQYF
cdr3_length: 13
d_call: NA
j_call: TRBJ2-7
v_call: TRBV6-5
clone_size: NA

cdr3_nt: TGTGCCAGCGCCCGTAGCCTTCGGTCCGAGCAGTACTTC
cdr3_aa: CASARSLRSEQYF
cdr3_length: 13
d_call: NA
j_call: TRBJ2-7
v_call: TRBV7-3
clone_size: few

cdr3_nt: TGTGCCAGTAGGATGCGGACAGGGAGTGGCTACACCTTC
cdr3_aa: CASRMRTGSGYTF
cdr3_length: 13
d_call: TRBD1
j_call: TRBJ1-2
v_call: TRBV19
clone_size: once

cdr3_nt: TGTGCCAGCAGTGTTCGGTCAGGTGAAAAACTGTTTTTT
cdr3_aa: CASSVRSGEKLFF
cdr3_length: 13
d_call: NA
j_call: TRBJ1-4
v_call: TRBV25-1
clone_size: few

cdr3_nt: TGTGCCAGCAGCCCTCAGCCAGGACAGGTTGGGGGAGAGACCCAGTACTTC
cdr3_aa: CASSPQPGQVGGETQYF
cdr3_length: 17
d_call: TRBD1
j_call: TRBJ2-5
v_call: TRBV11-3
clone_size: NA

cdr3_nt: TGTGCCAGCAGCCATGGAACGGGACTAGCGTTTGATACGCAGTATTTT
cdr3_aa: CASSHGTGLAFDTQYF
cdr3_length: 16
d_call: TRBD2
j_call: TRBJ2-3
v_call: TRBV4-2
clone_size: NA

cdr3_nt: TGTGCCAGCAGGGCATTTAACACTGAAGCTTTCTTT
cdr3_aa: CASRAFNTEAFF
cdr3_length: 12
d_call: NA
j_call: TRBJ1-1
v_call: TRBV6-5
clone_size: NA

cdr3_nt: TGTGCCAGCAGCTTAGTATCGGGCGGGAGCTCCTACGAGCAGTACTTC
cdr3_aa: CASSLVSGGSSYEQYF
cdr3_length: 16
d_call: TRBD2
j_call: TRBJ2-7
v_call: TRBV11-2
clone_size: NA

cdr3_nt: TGTGCCAGCAGCTTAGGAGCGGGCATTAGCACAGATACGCAGTATTTT
cdr3_aa: CASSLGAGISTDTQYF
cdr3_length: 16
d_call: NA
j_call: TRBJ2-3
v_call: TRBV7-9
clone_size: NA

cdr3_nt: TGTGCCAGCAGCTTCCGGGACATTGATCAGCCCCAGCATTTT
cdr3_aa: CASSFRDIDQPQHF
cdr3_length: 14
d_call: NA
j_call: TRBJ1-5
v_call: TRBV7-9
clone_size: NA

cdr3_nt: TGTGCCAGCAGTATGTCCGTAGGGGGGGCCCCACCCCTCCACTTT
cdr3_aa: CASSMSVGGAPPLHF
cdr3_length: 15
d_call: NA
j_call: TRBJ1-6
v_call: TRBV27
clone_size: NA

cdr3_nt: TGTGCCAGCAAAGGGGGGGCAGCCCGAGACACCGGGGAGCTGTTTTTT
cdr3_aa: CASKGGAARDTGELFF
cdr3_length: 16
d_call: NA
j_call: TRBJ2-2
v_call: TRBV2
clone_size: NA

cdr3_nt: TGTGCCACCAGCACGCAGAGGGTCTCTGGAAACACCATATATTTT
cdr3_aa: CATSTQRVSGNTIYF
cdr3_length: 15
d_call: NA
j_call: TRBJ1-3
v_call: TRBV15
clone_size: NA

cdr3_nt: TGTGCCAGCAGCACGGTCGCGGACACCGGGGAGCTGTTTTTT
cdr3_aa: CASSTVADTGELFF
cdr3_length: 14
d_call: NA
j_call: TRBJ2-2
v_call: TRBV25-1
clone_size: NA

cdr3_nt: TGCGCCAGCAGCCAAGAGCTATCTGGGGGACAGGGGAAGTACCTGGGCGGCTACACCTTC
cdr3_aa: CASSQELSGGQGKYLGGYTF
cdr3_length: 20
d_call: TRBD1
j_call: TRBJ1-2
v_call: TRBV4-1
clone_size: NA

cdr3_nt: TGCGCCAGCAGCTTGACAGGGTTTGGCCAAGAGACCCAGTACTTC
cdr3_aa: CASSLTGFGQETQYF
cdr3_length: 15
d_call: NA
j_call: TRBJ2-5
v_call: TRBV5-1
clone_size: NA

cdr3_nt: TGTGCCAGCTCACCACGCGGGGGGAACACCGGGGAGCTGTTTTTT
cdr3_aa: CASSPRGGNTGELFF
cdr3_length: 15
d_call: TRBD2
j_call: TRBJ2-2
v_call: TRBV18
clone_size: NA

cdr3_nt: TGCGCCAGCAGCCCGCCGGGACAGAGAAATGAAAAACTGTTTTTT
cdr3_aa: CASSPPGQRNEKLFF
cdr3_length: 15
d_call: TRBD1
j_call: TRBJ1-4
v_call: TRBV4-1
clone_size: NA

cdr3_nt: TGTGCCAGCAGCTTCGGAGATATCACAGATACGCAGTATTTT
cdr3_aa: CASSFGDITDTQYF
cdr3_length: 14
d_call: NA
j_call: TRBJ2-3
v_call: TRBV7-8
clone_size: NA

cdr3_nt: TGTGCCAGCAGCTTAGCGCCGATCCGGGGGGGCTACACCTTC
cdr3_aa: CASSLAPIRGGYTF
cdr3_length: 14
d_call: NA
j_call: TRBJ1-2
v_call: TRBV11-2
clone_size: NA

cdr3_nt: TGCGCCAGCAGCCAAGTAGCGGGATCCTACGAGCAGTACTTC
cdr3_aa: CASSQVAGSYEQYF
cdr3_length: 14
d_call: TRBD2
j_call: TRBJ2-7
v_call: TRBV4-1
clone_size: NA

cdr3_nt: TGTGCCAGCAGCCCCGTCGGCAGCGGGAGGGGGGAGCAGTTCTTC
cdr3_aa: CASSPVGSGRGEQFF
cdr3_length: 15
d_call: TRBD2
j_call: TRBJ2-1
v_call: TRBV11-3
clone_size: NA

cdr3_nt: TGTGCCAGCAGTTTATCGCGACAGGGGGCCAACGTCCTGACTTTC
cdr3_aa: CASSLSRQGANVLTF
cdr3_length: 15
d_call: NA
j_call: TRBJ2-6
v_call: TRBV27
clone_size: NA

cdr3_nt: TGTGCCAGCAGCTTCGTACTCGGACAGGCTACGACAGAGACCCAGTACTTC
cdr3_aa: CASSFVLGQATTETQYF
cdr3_length: 17
d_call: TRBD1
j_call: TRBJ2-5
v_call: TRBV11-2
clone_size: NA

cdr3_nt: TGTGCCAGCAGCAAGAGGGAGACCCAGTACTTC
cdr3_aa: CASSKRETQYF
cdr3_length: 11
d_call: NA
j_call: TRBJ2-5
v_call: TRBV21-1
clone_size: NA

cdr3_nt: TGTGCCAGCAGCTTAGGATCCTCGGGGTACAATGAGCAGTTCTTC
cdr3_aa: CASSLGSSGYNEQFF
cdr3_length: 15
d_call: NA
j_call: TRBJ2-1
v_call: TRBV7-2
clone_size: NA

cdr3_nt: TGTGCCAGCAGCCTGACTAGCGGGAGGGCCTACGAGCAGTACTTC
cdr3_aa: CASSLTSGRAYEQYF
cdr3_length: 15
d_call: TRBD2
j_call: TRBJ2-7
v_call: TRBV5-4
clone_size: NA

cdr3_nt: TGTGCCACCAGTACCAGTATGAACACTGAAGCTTTCTTT
cdr3_aa: CATSTSMNTEAFF
cdr3_length: 13
d_call: NA
j_call: TRBJ1-1
v_call: TRBV15
clone_size: NA